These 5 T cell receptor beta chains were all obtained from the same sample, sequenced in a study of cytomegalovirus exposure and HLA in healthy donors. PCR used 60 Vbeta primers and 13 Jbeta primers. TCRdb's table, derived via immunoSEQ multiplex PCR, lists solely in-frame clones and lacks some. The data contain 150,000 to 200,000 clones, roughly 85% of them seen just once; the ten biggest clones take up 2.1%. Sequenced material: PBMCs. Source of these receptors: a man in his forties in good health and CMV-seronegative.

In DNA, the CDR3 is TGCGCCAGCAGGGAACCGGGACAGGGCCCCGGGGAGCTGTTTTTT. It translates to CASREPGQGPGELFF. The chain links TRBV5-1 to TRBJ2-2; TRBD1 aligns across 9 bases. The CDR3 is made up of 15 amino acids. CDR1 and CDR2 (germline): SGHRS, YFSETQ. Unmatched junction bases numbered 8, after V lost 5 bases and J lost 6 bases.

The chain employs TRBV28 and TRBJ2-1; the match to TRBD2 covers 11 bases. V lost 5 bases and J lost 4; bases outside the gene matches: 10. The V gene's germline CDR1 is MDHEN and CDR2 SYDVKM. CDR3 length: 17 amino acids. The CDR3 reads CASSPKGLAGMYNEQFF. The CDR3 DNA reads TGTGCCAGCAGTCCCAAAGGACTAGCGGGCATGTACAATGAGCAGTTCTTC.

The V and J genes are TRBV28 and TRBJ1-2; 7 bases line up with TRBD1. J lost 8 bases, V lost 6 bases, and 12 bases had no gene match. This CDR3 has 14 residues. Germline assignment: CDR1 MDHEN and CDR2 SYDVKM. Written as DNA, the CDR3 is TGTGCCAGCAGCGCCGGGACAGAGAATAAAGGCTACACCTTC. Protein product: CASSAGTENKGYTF.

The DNA of the CDR3 is TGTGCCAGCAGTGAGGACAGCTATGGCTACACCTTC. Translating gives CASSEDSYGYTF. The chain is built from TRBV28 and TRBJ1-2, with D tentatively TRBD1 (6 bases). Germline V lookup: CDR1 MDHEN, CDR2 SYDVKM. Trimming removed 5 bases at V and 4 bases at J, with 8 bases between. This CDR3 is 12 amino acids long.

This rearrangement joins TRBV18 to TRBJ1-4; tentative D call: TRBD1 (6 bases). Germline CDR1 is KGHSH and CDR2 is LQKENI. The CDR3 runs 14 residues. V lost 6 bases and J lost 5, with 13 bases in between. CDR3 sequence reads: CASSPQGTNEKLFF. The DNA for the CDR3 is TGTGCCAGCTCCCCTCAGGGGACCAATGAAAAACTGTTTTTT.